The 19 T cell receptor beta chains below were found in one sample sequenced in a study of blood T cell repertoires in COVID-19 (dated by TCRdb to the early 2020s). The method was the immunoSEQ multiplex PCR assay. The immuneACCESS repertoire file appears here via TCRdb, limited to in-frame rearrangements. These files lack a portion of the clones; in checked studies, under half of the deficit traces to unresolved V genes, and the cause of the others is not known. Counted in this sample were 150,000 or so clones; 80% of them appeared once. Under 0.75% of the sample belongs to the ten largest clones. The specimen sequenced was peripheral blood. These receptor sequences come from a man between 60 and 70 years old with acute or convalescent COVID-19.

The CDR3 DNA reads as TGTGCCAGCAGGCTAGCGGGAGTCGGAGAGACCCAGTACTTC. It yields the protein CASRLAGVGETQYF. The genes are TRBV5-4 and TRBJ2-5, with 10 bases fitting TRBD2. CDR1 and CDR2 from the germline V gene are SGHNT and YYREEE (reference sequence). CDR3 length: 14 amino acids. J was trimmed by 4 bases and V by 5 bases; bases with no gene match: 5.

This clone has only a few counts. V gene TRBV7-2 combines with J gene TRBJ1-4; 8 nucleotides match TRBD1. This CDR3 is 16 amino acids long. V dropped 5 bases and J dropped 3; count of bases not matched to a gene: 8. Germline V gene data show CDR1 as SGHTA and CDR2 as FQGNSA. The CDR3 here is CASSPRQGFANEKLFF. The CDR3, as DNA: TGTGCCAGCAGCCCAAGACAGGGGTTTGCTAATGAAAAACTGTTTTTT.

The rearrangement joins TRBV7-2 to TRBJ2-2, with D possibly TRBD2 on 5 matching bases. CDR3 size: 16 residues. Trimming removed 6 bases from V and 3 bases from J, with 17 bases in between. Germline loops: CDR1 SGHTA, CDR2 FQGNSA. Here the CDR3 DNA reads TGTGCCAGCAGAGATGGAGTCCTAGCACACACCGGGGAGCTGTTTTTT. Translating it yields CASRDGVLAHTGELFF.

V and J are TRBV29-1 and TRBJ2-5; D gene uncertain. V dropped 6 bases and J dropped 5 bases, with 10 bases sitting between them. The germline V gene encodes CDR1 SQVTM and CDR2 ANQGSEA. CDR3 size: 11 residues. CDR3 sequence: CSVRPRETQYF. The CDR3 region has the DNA TGCAGCGTGAGGCCCCGGGAGACCCAGTACTTC.

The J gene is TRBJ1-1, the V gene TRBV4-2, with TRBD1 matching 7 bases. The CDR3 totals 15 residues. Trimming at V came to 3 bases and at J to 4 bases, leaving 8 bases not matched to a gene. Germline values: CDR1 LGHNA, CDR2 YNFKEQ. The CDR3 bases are TGTGCCAGCAGCCAGTACCAGGGGGTAGCCACTGAAGCTTTCTTT. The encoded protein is CASSQYQGVATEAFF.

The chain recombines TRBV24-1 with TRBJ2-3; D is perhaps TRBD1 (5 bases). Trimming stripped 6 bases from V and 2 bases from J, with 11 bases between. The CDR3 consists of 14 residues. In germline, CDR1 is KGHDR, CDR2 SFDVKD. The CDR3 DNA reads TGTGCCACCAGTCACAGGTCCACCACAGATACGCAGTATTTT. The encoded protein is CATSHRSTTDTQYF.

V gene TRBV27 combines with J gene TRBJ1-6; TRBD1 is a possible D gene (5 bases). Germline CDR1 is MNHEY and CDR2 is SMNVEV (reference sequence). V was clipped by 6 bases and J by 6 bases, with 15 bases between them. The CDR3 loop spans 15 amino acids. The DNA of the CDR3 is TGTGCCAGCAGGCCCACAGGTTGGAGTAATTCACCCCTCCACTTT. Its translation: CASRPTGWSNSPLHF.

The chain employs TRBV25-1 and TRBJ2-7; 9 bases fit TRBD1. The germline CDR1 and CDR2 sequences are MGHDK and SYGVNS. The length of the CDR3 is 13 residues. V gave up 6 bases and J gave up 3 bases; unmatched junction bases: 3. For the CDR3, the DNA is TGTGCCAGCAGGAGGACAGGGGTCTACGAGCAGTACTTC. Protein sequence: CASRRTGVYEQYF.

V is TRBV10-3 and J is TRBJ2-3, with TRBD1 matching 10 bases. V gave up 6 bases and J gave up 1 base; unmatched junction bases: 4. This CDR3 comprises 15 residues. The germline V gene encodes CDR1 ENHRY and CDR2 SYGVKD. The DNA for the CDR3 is TGTGCCATCAGCTCCGGGACAGGGGGCACAGATACGCAGTATTTT. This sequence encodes CAISSGTGGTDTQYF.

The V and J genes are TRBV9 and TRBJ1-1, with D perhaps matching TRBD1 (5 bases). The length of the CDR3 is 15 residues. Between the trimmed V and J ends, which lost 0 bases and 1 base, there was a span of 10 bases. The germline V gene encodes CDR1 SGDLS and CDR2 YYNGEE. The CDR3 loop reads CASSVESRANTEAFF. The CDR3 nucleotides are TGTGCCAGCAGCGTAGAAAGCAGGGCGAACACTGAAGCTTTCTTT.

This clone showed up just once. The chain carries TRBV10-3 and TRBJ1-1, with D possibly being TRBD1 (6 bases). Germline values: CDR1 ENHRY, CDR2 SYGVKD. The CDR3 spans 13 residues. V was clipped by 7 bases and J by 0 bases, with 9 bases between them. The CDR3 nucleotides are TGTGCCATCAAAACAGGGTTGAACACTGAAGCTTTCTTT. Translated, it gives CAIKTGLNTEAFF.

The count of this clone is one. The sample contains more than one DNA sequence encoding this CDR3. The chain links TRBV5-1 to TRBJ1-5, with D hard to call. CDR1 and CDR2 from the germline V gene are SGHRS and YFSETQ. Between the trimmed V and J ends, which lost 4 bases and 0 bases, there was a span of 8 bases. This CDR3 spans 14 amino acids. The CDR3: CASSTGGSNQPQHF. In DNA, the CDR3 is TGCGCCAGCAGCACCGGTGGTAGCAATCAGCCCCAGCATTTT.

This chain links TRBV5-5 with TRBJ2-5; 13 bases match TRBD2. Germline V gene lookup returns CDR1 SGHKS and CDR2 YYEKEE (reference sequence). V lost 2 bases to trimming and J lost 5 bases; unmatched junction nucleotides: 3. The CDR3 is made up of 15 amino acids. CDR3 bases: TGTGCCAGCAGCTTACTAGCGGGGGGGCGGGAGACCCAGTACTTC. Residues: CASSLLAGGRETQYF. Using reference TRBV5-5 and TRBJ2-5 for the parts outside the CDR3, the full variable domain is DAGVTQSPTHLIKTRGQQVTLRCSPISGHKSVSWYQQVLGQGPQFIFQYYEKEERGRGNFPDRFSARQFPNYSSELNVNALLLGDSALYLCASSLLAGGRETQYFGPGTRLLVL.

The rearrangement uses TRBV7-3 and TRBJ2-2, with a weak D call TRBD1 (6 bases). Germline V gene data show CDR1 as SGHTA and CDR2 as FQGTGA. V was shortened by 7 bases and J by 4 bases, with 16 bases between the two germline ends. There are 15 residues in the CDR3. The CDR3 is CASTFTTGGTGELFF. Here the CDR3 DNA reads TGTGCCAGCACCTTCACGACAGGAGGCACCGGGGAGCTGTTTTTT. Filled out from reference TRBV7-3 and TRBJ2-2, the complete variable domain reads GAGVSQTPSNKVTEKGKYVELRCDPISGHTALYWYRQSLGQGPEFLIYFQGTGAADDSGLPNDRFFAVRPEGSVSTLKIQRTERGDSAVYLCASTFTTGGTGELFFGEGSRLTVL.

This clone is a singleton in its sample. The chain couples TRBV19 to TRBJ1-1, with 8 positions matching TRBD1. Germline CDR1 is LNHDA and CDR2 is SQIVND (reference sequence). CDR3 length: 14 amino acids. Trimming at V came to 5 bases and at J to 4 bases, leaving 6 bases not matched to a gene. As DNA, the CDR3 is TGTGCCAGTAGTTCGTCAGGGGGCCGCACTGAAGCTTTCTTT. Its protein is CASSSSGGRTEAFF.

The CDR3 reads CATCRDRGVNYGYTF. The CDR3, as DNA: TGTGCCACCTGTCGGGACAGGGGTGTAAACTATGGCTACACCTTC. The rearrangement uses TRBV28 and TRBJ1-2; TRBD1 aligns across 10 bases. Germline CDR1 MDHEN, CDR2 SYDVKM. There are 15 residues in the CDR3. The V and J ends lost 10 bases and 2 bases, in that order; junction bases with no gene match: 10.

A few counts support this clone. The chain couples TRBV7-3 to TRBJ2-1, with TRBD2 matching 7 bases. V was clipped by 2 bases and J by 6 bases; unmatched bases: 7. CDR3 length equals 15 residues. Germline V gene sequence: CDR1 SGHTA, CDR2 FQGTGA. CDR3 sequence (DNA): TGTGCCAGCAGCTTAGGCCTAGCGGCCATCAATGAGCAGTTCTTC. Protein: CASSLGLAAINEQFF.

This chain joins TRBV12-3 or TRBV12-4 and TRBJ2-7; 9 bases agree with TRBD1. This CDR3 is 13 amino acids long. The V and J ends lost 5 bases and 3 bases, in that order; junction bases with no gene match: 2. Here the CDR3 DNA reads TGTGCCAGCAGTGACAGGGGGAACTACGAGCAGTACTTC. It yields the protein CASSDRGNYEQYF.

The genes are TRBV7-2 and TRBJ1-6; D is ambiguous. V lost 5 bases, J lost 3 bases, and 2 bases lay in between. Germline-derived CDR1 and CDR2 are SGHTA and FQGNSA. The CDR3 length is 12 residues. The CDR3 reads CASSHYNSPLHF. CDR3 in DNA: TGTGCCAGCAGCCACTATAATTCACCCCTCCACTTT.